Shown below are 27 T cell receptor beta chains from a single sample sequenced in a study of blood T cells in healthy people across ages. Sample-barcoded 5' priming and a J-beta primer mix drove a second PCR of 7 to 11 cycles. MiXCR, applied by TCRdb to the 5' RACE reads, yields one record per CDR3 protein. The sample has around 710,000 distinct CDR3 sequences; roughly 45% are singletons. Sequencing was carried out using blood. The receptors come from a woman aged 60 to 75 in good health.

The J gene is TRBJ1-1, the V gene TRBV5-5; the D is unclear. This CDR3 has 14 residues. Germline V lookup: CDR1 SGHKS, CDR2 YYEKEE (reference sequence). Trimming took off 2 bases at V and 1 base at J, with 9 bases between the two ends. Here the CDR3 reads CASSFSQENTEAFF. The CDR3, as DNA: TGTGCCAGCAGCTTTTCTCAGGAGAACACTGAAGCTTTCTTT.

Comment on this clonotype: It may be a read error: a sequence one base away is much more abundant. The chain recombines TRBV2 with TRBJ2-1; no clear D. The better agreement between TRBJ2-7 and the DNA end casts doubt on the J call. Germline lookup yields CDR1 SNHLY and CDR2 FYNNEI. The CDR3 has 15 residues. The CDR3 region is CASSPDGSSYKEQYF. CDR3 sequence (DNA): TGTGCCAGCAGCCCTGACGGAAGCTCCTACAAGGAGCAGTACTTC.

Concerning this clonotype: Just one base apart from a much larger clone, this may be a read error. The rearrangement uses TRBV5-1 and TRBJ1-2, with D uncertain. The CDR3 covers 15 residues. Germline V gene sequence: CDR1 SGHRS, CDR2 YFSETQ. The CDR3 spells CASSLAPLRPKGCTF. The CDR3 coding sequence is TGCGCCAGCAGCTTGGCCCCATTGAGGCCAAAGGGCTGCACCTTC. The full variable domain, its missing parts supplied by reference TRBV5-1 and TRBJ1-2, is KAGVTQTPRYLIKTRGQQVTLSCSPISGHRSVSWYQQTPGQGLQFLFEYFSETQRNKGNFPGRFSGRQFSNSRSEMNVSTLELGDSALYLCASSLAPLRPKGCTFGSGTRLTVV.

Here the CDR3 reads CASSDVRTSDYNEQFF. CDR3 bases: TGTGCCAGCAGTGACGTTCGGACATCCGATTACAATGAGCAGTTCTTC. The rearrangement uses TRBV6-4 and TRBJ2-1; perhaps TRBD1 as D (5 bases). Germline V CDR1 and CDR2: MRHNA, SNTAGT. The CDR3 loop spans 16 amino acids. V lost 2 bases to trimming and J lost 4 bases, with 15 bases between them.

This clonotype was seen ten or more times. The gene calls are TRBV7-2 and TRBJ2-3; D is unresolved. The CDR3 sequence is 14 residues long. V was trimmed by 1 base and J by 4 bases, leaving 9 bases between them. Germline V gene sequence: CDR1 SGHTA, CDR2 FQGNSA. The CDR3 DNA follows: TGTGCCAGCAGCTTAGGAAGCGAGGCAGATACGCAGTATTTT. It yields the protein CASSLGSEADTQYF. The whole variable domain, remainder taken from reference TRBV7-2 and TRBJ2-3, is GAGVSQSPSNKVTEKGKDVELRCDPISGHTALYWYRQSLGQGLEFLIYFQGNSAPDKSGLPSDRFSAERTGGSVSTLTIQRTQQEDSAVYLCASSLGSEADTQYFGPGTRLTVL.

For this clonotype: Just one base apart from a much larger clone, this may be a read error. J is TRBJ2-1 and V is TRBV12-3 or TRBV12-4, with D perhaps matching TRBD1 or TRBD2 (6 bases each). V dropped 6 bases and J dropped 10 bases, with 19 bases sitting between them. The CDR3 is made up of 14 amino acids. The CDR3 nucleotides read TGTGCCAGCAGACCCACAGGGACTTCCTACGAGCAGTTCTTC. Translating gives CASRPTGTSYEQFF.

The rearrangement uses TRBV20-1 and TRBJ2-5; 11 bases map to TRBD2. Judging by the DNA end, TRBJ2-7 fits better; the J call may be wrong. Germline CDR1 is DFQATT and CDR2 is SNEGSKA (reference sequence). The length of the CDR3 is 15 residues. The CDR3 DNA sequence: TGCAGTGCTAGATCAATAGCGGGGGGGCCGTACGAGCAGTACTTC. Its translation is CSARSIAGGPYEQYF.

The chain carries TRBV6-1 and TRBJ1-5; D gene uncertain. CDR1 is MNHNS, CDR2 SASEGT, per germline. The ends were cut back, 9 bases at V and 0 bases at J, with 12 bases in the middle. CDR3 length: 14 residues. CDR3 in DNA: TGTGCCAGTTCATACTTGTTTAGCAATCAGCCCCAGCATTTT. Translation gives CASSYLFSNQPQHF.

In this sample, this clonotype turned up many times. The chain is built from TRBV4-1 and TRBJ2-5; D unclear. Trimming shortened V by 1 base and J by 5 bases, and 14 bases separated the two germline ends. Germline V CDR1 and CDR2: MGHRA, YSYEKL. The CDR3 extends over 15 amino acids. Here the CDR3 reads CASSQAKGASETQYF. The CDR3 DNA follows: TGCGCCAGCAGCCAAGCTAAGGGCGCGTCCGAGACCCAGTACTTC.

About this clonotype: Germline is not matched at one junction end, which may reflect a read error. The chain recombines TRBV6-6 with TRBJ2-1; 9 nucleotides agree with TRBD2. This CDR3 spans 17 amino acids. Germline CDR1 reads MNHNY; CDR2 reads SVGAGI (reference sequence). CDR3: CASSYSSAGGSRNGQFF. The CDR3 coding sequence is TGTGCCAGCAGTTACTCGTCAGCGGGAGGCTCTCGTAATGGGCAGTTCTTC.

The V gene is TRBV24-1, the J gene TRBJ2-7, with D hard to call. V lost 4 bases and J 5 bases, leaving 11 bases between the germline ends. Germline V lookup: CDR1 KGHDR, CDR2 SFDVKD. The CDR3 spans 13 residues. The CDR3 sequence: CATSDERADEQYF. The CDR3 coding sequence is TGTGCCACCAGTGACGAAAGGGCGGACGAGCAGTACTTC.

The gene calls are TRBV20-1 and TRBJ2-1, with 10 bases fitting TRBD2. V trimming: 0 bases; J trimming: 4 bases; junction bases outside the gene matches: 6. CDR1 and CDR2 from the germline V gene are DFQATT and SNEGSKA (reference sequence). CDR3 length equals 16 residues. CDR3 protein: CSARDPPSGGYNEQFF. The DNA of the CDR3 is TGCAGTGCTAGAGATCCGCCTAGCGGGGGTTACAATGAGCAGTTCTTC.

J is TRBJ2-2 and V is TRBV6-5; D ambiguous. V lost 0 bases and J lost 5, with 10 bases in between. The CDR3 has 15 amino acids. Per the germline V gene, CDR1 is MNHEY and CDR2 is SVGAGI. The CDR3 nucleotides are TGTGCCAGCAGTTACTCCCCAGTGAGAACCGGGGAGCTGTTTTTT. This sequence encodes CASSYSPVRTGELFF.

This chain connects TRBV3-1 to TRBJ2-4; D is ambiguous. The closer fit of TRBJ2-7 to the DNA end suggests the J call may be wrong. CDR1 is LGHDT, CDR2 YNNKEL, per germline (reference sequence). The CDR3 length is 14 residues. The CDR3 spells CASSQDGNGYEQYF. CDR3 in DNA: TGTGCCAGCAGCCAAGATGGTAACGGGTACGAGCAGTACTTC.

This clonotype was observed a handful of times. This rearrangement joins TRBV20-1 to TRBJ2-5; 9 bases are shared with TRBD2. The CDR3 consists of 16 residues. CDR1 and CDR2 from the germline V gene are DFQATT and SNEGSKA (reference sequence). The junction had 9 bases not matched to a gene; V was cut back by 0 bases and J by 4 bases. The CDR3 here is CSARDRRTSAGETQYF. The CDR3 nucleotides are TGCAGTGCTAGAGATCGGCGGACTAGCGCCGGAGAGACCCAGTACTTC.

This chain links TRBV29-1 with TRBJ1-5; D is perhaps TRBD1 (5 bases). The CDR3 extends over 15 amino acids. The V gene's germline CDR1 is SQVTM and CDR2 ANQGSEA. V was trimmed by 4 bases and J by 2 bases, leaving 15 bases between them. DNA for the CDR3: TGCAGCGTTGCCGAGGGGCTTTTGGGCAATCAGCCCCAGCATTTT. Amino acids: CSVAEGLLGNQPQHF.

The CDR3 loop reads CASSRQVNGDEQYF. CDR3 DNA: TGTGCCAGCAGCCGACAGGTGAATGGGGACGAGCAGTACTTC. The V call is TRBV6-1, the J call TRBJ2-7; TRBD1 might be the D (6 bases). Looked up from germline, CDR1 is MNHNS and CDR2 is SASEGT. This CDR3 has 14 amino acids. V was clipped by 6 bases and J by 5 bases, with 17 bases between them.

The rearrangement links TRBV30 to TRBJ1-2; D perhaps matches TRBD1 (5 bases). Germline V gene sequence: CDR1 GTSNPN, CDR2 SVGIG (reference sequence). With 4 bases removed from V and 1 base from J, the gap between germline ends came to 10 bases. This CDR3 contains 13 residues. The CDR3 coding sequence is TGTGCCTGGACCGAGGGGCTTAACTATGGCTACACCTTC. It codes for CAWTEGLNYGYTF.

Regarding this clonotype: This may stem from a read error, because a much larger clone lies one nucleotide away. This chain uses TRBV20-1 with TRBJ1-2; 11 nucleotides line up with TRBD1. This CDR3 has 12 residues. From germline, CDR1 is DFQATT and CDR2 SNEGSKA (reference sequence). CDR3 sequence: CRPDRGRSGCTF. Here the CDR3 DNA reads TGCAGGCCGGACAGGGGGCGCAGTGGCTGCACCTTC.

This clonotype was counted once. This may stem from a read error, because a much larger clone lies one nucleotide away. The chain links TRBV7-9 to TRBJ2-4, with TRBD1 matching 9 bases. The last part of the DNA fits TRBJ2-7 better; the J call may be wrong. The CDR3 spans 15 residues. Germline V gives CDR1 SEHNR, CDR2 FQNEAQ (reference sequence). Here the CDR3 DNA reads TGTGCCAGCAGCCGCGTTGGGACAGGGATATACGAGCAGTACTTC. Its translation is CASSRVGTGIYEQYF.

V is TRBV27 and J is TRBJ2-7; 7 bases are shared with TRBD1. CDR3 length equals 14 residues. Germline CDR1 MNHEY, CDR2 SMNVEV (reference sequence). Trimming cost V 7 bases and J 2 bases; bases outside gene matches: 8. CDR3 bases: TGTGCCAGCACGTTACGGACAGGCCCCTACGAGCAGTACTTC. Encoded protein: CASTLRTGPYEQYF.

V is TRBV27 and J is TRBJ1-2; perhaps TRBD1 as D (5 bases). Germline CDR1 MNHEY, CDR2 SMNVEV (reference sequence). The CDR3 sequence is 14 residues long. V lost 6 bases to trimming and J lost 1 base, with 12 bases between them. CDR3 sequence: CASSPGTHNYGYTF. CDR3 bases: TGTGCCAGCAGCCCCGGGACCCATAACTATGGCTACACCTTC.

The chain has TRBV12-3 or TRBV12-4 and TRBJ2-1, with D possibly TRBD2 on 6 matching bases. The CDR3 sequence is 11 residues long. V lost 7 bases and J lost 13, with 14 bases in between. Here the CDR3 reads CASTSRETQFF. CDR3 sequence (DNA): TGTGCCAGCACCAGTCGGGAGACCCAGTTCTTC.

The rearrangement joins TRBV7-9 to TRBJ2-5; 12 bases are a match to TRBD2. The CDR3 spans 19 residues. Germline CDR1 SEHNR, CDR2 FQNEAQ (reference sequence). The J segment lost 11 bases and the V segment lost 2 bases, leaving 21 bases of the junction unmatched. For the CDR3, the DNA is TGTGCCAGCAGCTTATGGATCCGCCCGACTAGCGGGAGTTCGGATGAGCAGTACTTC. This gives the protein CASSLWIRPTSGSSDEQYF.

The CDR3 DNA reads as TGTGCCAGCAGCTTACAACCGGGACACCACCCAACTAATGAAAAACTGTTTTTT. Its translation: CASSLQPGHHPTNEKLFF. The chain combines TRBV7-2 with TRBJ1-4, with D tentatively TRBD1 (6 bases). The CDR3 length is 18 residues. V dropped 2 bases and J dropped 0 bases, with 16 bases sitting between them. Germline-derived CDR1 and CDR2 are SGHTA and FQGNSA.

The rearrangement links TRBV5-1 to TRBJ2-7; no definite D call. CDR1 and CDR2 from the germline V gene are SGHRS and YFSETQ. With 4 bases removed from V and 0 bases from J, the gap between germline ends came to 14 bases. CDR3 size: 15 residues. CDR3 residues: CASSLQRGASYEQYF. CDR3 coding DNA: TGCGCCAGCAGCCTACAAAGAGGTGCCTCCTACGAGCAGTACTTC.

The chain joins TRBV4-2 to TRBJ2-5, with 13 bases fitting TRBD2. The CDR3 contains 16 residues. Germline CDR1 LGHNA, CDR2 YNFKEQ. After removal of 4 bases from V and 5 bases from J, the junction contained 7 bases not matched to a gene. CDR3 bases: TGTGCCAGCAGCCCCGCCGGACTAGCGGGGGAGGAGACCCAGTACTTC. Protein sequence: CASSPAGLAGEETQYF.